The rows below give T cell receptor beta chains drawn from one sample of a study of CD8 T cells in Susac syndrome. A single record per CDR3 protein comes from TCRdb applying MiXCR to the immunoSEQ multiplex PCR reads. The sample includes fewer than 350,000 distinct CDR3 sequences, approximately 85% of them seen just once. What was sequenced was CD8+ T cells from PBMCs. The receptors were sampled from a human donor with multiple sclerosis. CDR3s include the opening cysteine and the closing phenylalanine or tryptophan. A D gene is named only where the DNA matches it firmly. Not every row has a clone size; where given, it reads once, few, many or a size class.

CDR3 protein: CASSLSFRGGGYTF
CDR3 DNA: TGTGCCAGCAGTTTATCGTTTCGGGGAGGTGGCTACACCTTC
clone size: -
D gene: -
V gene: TRBV27
J gene: TRBJ1-2

CDR3 protein: CSAREGWDASEPQHF
CDR3 DNA: TGCAGTGCTAGAGAGGGATGGGACGCGTCAGAGCCCCAGCATTTT
clone size: -
D gene: -
V gene: TRBV20-1
J gene: TRBJ1-5

CDR3 protein: CASSLSQGNYNEQFF
CDR3 DNA: TGTGCCAGCAGCTTGTCTCAGGGGAACTACAATGAGCAGTTCTTC
clone size: -
D gene: -
V gene: TRBV5-6
J gene: TRBJ2-1

CDR3 protein: CASSRLSGGEKLFF
CDR3 DNA: TGTGCCAGCAGCCGACTATCCGGGGGCGAAAAACTGTTTTTT
clone size: -
D gene: -
V gene: TRBV7-9
J gene: TRBJ1-4

CDR3 protein: CASSYSVWDSPLHF
CDR3 DNA: TGTGCCAGCAGTTACTCGGTCTGGGATTCACCCCTCCACTTT
clone size: once
D gene: -
V gene: TRBV6-6
J gene: TRBJ1-6

CDR3 protein: CASSSDGAYEQYF
CDR3 DNA: TGTGCCAGCAGTTCGGACGGAGCCTACGAGCAGTACTTC
clone size: -
D gene: -
V gene: TRBV27
J gene: TRBJ2-7

CDR3 protein: CSARDKTSGISYNEQFF
CDR3 DNA: TGCAGTGCTAGAGATAAGACTAGCGGCATCTCCTACAATGAGCAGTTCTTC
clone size: -
D gene: TRBD2
V gene: TRBV20-1
J gene: TRBJ2-1

CDR3 protein: CASSIMATDTQYF
CDR3 DNA: TGTGCCAGTAGTATCATGGCCACAGATACGCAGTATTTT
clone size: -
D gene: -
V gene: TRBV19
J gene: TRBJ2-3

CDR3 protein: CASSKQGTVISYNEQFF
CDR3 DNA: TGTGCCAGCAGCAAACAGGGCACAGTTATCTCCTACAATGAGCAGTTCTTC
clone size: -
D gene: -
V gene: TRBV27
J gene: TRBJ2-1

CDR3 protein: CASSFPGTSGRSEQYF
CDR3 DNA: TGTGCCAGCAGCTTCCCCGGGACTAGCGGGAGAAGCGAGCAGTACTTC
clone size: -
D gene: TRBD2
V gene: TRBV5-5
J gene: TRBJ2-7

CDR3 protein: CASSFVGGLTYEQYF
CDR3 DNA: TGTGCCAGCAGTTTTGTTGGCGGACTTACCTACGAGCAGTACTTC
clone size: -
D gene: -
V gene: TRBV28
J gene: TRBJ2-7

CDR3 protein: CATSRDFSRAPPFF
CDR3 DNA: TGTGCCACCAGCAGAGATTTCTCGCGGGCTCCCCCGTTCTTC
clone size: -
D gene: -
V gene: TRBV15
J gene: TRBJ2-1

CDR3 protein: CASSQMNYEQYF
CDR3 DNA: TGTGCCAGCAGCCAGATGAACTACGAGCAGTACTTC
clone size: -
D gene: -
V gene: TRBV14
J gene: TRBJ2-7

CDR3 protein: CASSLAPGLGLSTDTQYF
CDR3 DNA: TGTGCCAGCAGCTTAGCTCCAGGGTTAGGCCTTAGCACAGATACGCAGTATTTT
clone size: once
D gene: -
V gene: TRBV7-2
J gene: TRBJ2-3

CDR3 protein: CASSGKGLAGDEQYF
CDR3 DNA: TGTGCCAGCAGCGGAAAGGGACTAGCGGGAGACGAGCAGTACTTC
clone size: -
D gene: TRBD2
V gene: TRBV9
J gene: TRBJ2-7

CDR3 protein: CASSLMGTADTQYF
CDR3 DNA: TGTGCCAGCAGCTTAATGGGGACTGCAGATACGCAGTATTTT
clone size: -
D gene: -
V gene: TRBV7-2
J gene: TRBJ2-3

CDR3 protein: CASTPRGDTQYF
CDR3 DNA: TGTGCCAGCACCCCTCGGGGGGATACGCAGTATTTT
clone size: once
D gene: -
V gene: TRBV12-3/TRBV12-4
J gene: TRBJ2-3

CDR3 protein: CASSLVRGTGELFF
CDR3 DNA: TGCGCCAGCAGCTTGGTTCGGGGCACCGGGGAGCTGTTTTTT
clone size: -
D gene: -
V gene: TRBV5-1
J gene: TRBJ2-2

CDR3 protein: CATSDSGVHQPQHF
CDR3 DNA: TGTGCCACCAGTGATAGTGGGGTCCATCAGCCCCAGCATTTT
clone size: -
D gene: -
V gene: TRBV24-1
J gene: TRBJ1-5

CDR3 protein: CASSPPGHFPPGPQHF
CDR3 DNA: TGTGCCAGCTCACCGCCGGGACATTTTCCCCCCGGACCCCAGCATTTT
clone size: -
D gene: -
V gene: TRBV18
J gene: TRBJ1-5

CDR3 protein: CASSYRPSTDTQYF
CDR3 DNA: TGTGCCAGCAGTTACCGTCCCTCTACCGATACGCAGTATTTT
clone size: -
D gene: -
V gene: TRBV6-5
J gene: TRBJ2-3

CDR3 protein: CASSQRGTNSYEQYF
CDR3 DNA: TGTGCCAGCAGCCAACGCGGGACTAACTCCTACGAGCAGTACTTC
clone size: -
D gene: TRBD2
V gene: TRBV6-1
J gene: TRBJ2-7

CDR3 protein: CASSYVLGQGDETQYF
CDR3 DNA: TGTGCCAGCAGTTACGTCTTGGGGCAGGGCGACGAGACCCAGTACTTC
clone size: -
D gene: -
V gene: TRBV6-2/TRBV6-3
J gene: TRBJ2-5

CDR3 protein: CASSIGGGELFF
CDR3 DNA: TGTGCCAGTAGTATCGGCGGGGGGGAGCTGTTTTTT
clone size: -
D gene: -
V gene: TRBV19
J gene: TRBJ2-2

CDR3 protein: CAISGQVNYGYTF
CDR3 DNA: TGTGCCATCAGTGGACAGGTGAACTATGGCTACACCTTC
clone size: few
D gene: -
V gene: TRBV10-3
J gene: TRBJ1-2

CDR3 protein: CASSSSAGGVLYGYTF
CDR3 DNA: TGTGCCAGCAGCTCTTCCGCCGGGGGGGTACTCTATGGCTACACCTTC
clone size: -
D gene: -
V gene: TRBV7-9
J gene: TRBJ1-2